Here is one T cell receptor (beta chain) with its context. As yet, its antigen is unknown. Trimming took 3 bases from V and 2 from J; bases not matched to a gene: 6. Germline V gene data show CDR1 as SEHNR and CDR2 as FQNEAQ (reference sequence). This CDR3 comprises 15 residues. This entry is derived from a study of beta chain features in type 1 diabetes. Whole-study results and caveats: Shorter TCRB CDR3s, moderately but significantly so, marked every one of the four CD4+ subsets in Type 1 diabetes patients.

All of the isolated RNA was reverse transcribed, so expressed TCRB transcripts were sequenced. About 3.57 million reads, on average, came from each naive, central memory and regulatory T cell sample. Profiled with immunoSEQ multiplex PCR; TCRdb holds only in-frame clones, not every one. Here the sample spans roughly 240,000 clones, about 23% being singletons. The TCR originated in a woman in her thirties with type 1 diabetes. Sequenced sample: naive CD4+ T cells from blood. V and J are TRBV7-9 and TRBJ2-7; 8 nucleotides align to TRBD2. The CDR3 is CASSFSSGRTYEQYF. The CDR3, as DNA: TGTGCCAGCAGCTTCTCGAGCGGGAGAACCTACGAGCAGTACTTC.